The entry below gives a single T cell receptor (beta chain) sequence along with its context. In germline, CDR1 is SGHTA, CDR2 FQGTGA. Between the trimmed V and J ends, which lost 0 bases and 6 bases, there was a span of 2 bases. There are 12 residues in the CDR3. The entry originates in a study of beta chain features in type 1 diabetes. The authors reverse transcribed all of the isolated RNA, so sequencing captured expressed TCRB transcripts. Profiled with immunoSEQ multiplex PCR; TCRdb holds only in-frame clones, not every one. The table lists more than 350,000 clones, roughly 10% of them singletons.

The sample comprised naive CD4+ T cells from blood. This sequence joins TRBV7-3 and TRBJ2-2; unclear D gene. The source is a woman between 18 and 29 years old in good health. The CDR3 region is CASSLTPGELFF. The CDR3 coding sequence is TGTGCCAGCAGCTTAACCCCCGGGGAGCTGTTTTTT.